The T cell receptor (beta chain) described here comes from a study of blood T cell repertoires in COVID-19 (dated by TCRdb to the early 2020s). Context from the whole study: Samples from collaborators originated in the United States, Italy and Spain and spanned both the acute and convalescent phases of COVID-19. The sample metadata nearly always contained a de-identified subject ID, COVID-19 status, age in years and sex. The samples were drawn from two sources: the first 160 participants of the ongoing ImmuneRACE study, and about 1,300 subjects contributed by 6 global collaborators. HLA class I and class II types, where available, came from metadata supplied by the sample provider rather than from assay-based typing. The repertoires were released in a freely available public database intended as a resource for research on the immune response to SARS-CoV-2. The material from the prospective study consisted of cDNA or gDNA derived from T cells, B-cell-depleted T cells, or PBMCs. Subjects who had been exposed to COVID-19, were actively infected with it, or had recovered from it provided the deeply sampled blood TCRbeta repertoires that made up the dataset.

Broader findings and caveats from the paper: Clinical and demographic metadata were provided uncurated, with the amount varying by source and participant.

One collaborating source in Seattle enrolled patients during active infection and followed them longitudinally through the course of disease. The collaborating institutions used their own protocols to collect whole blood in K2EDTA tubes. For TCRbeta analysis, collaborator samples were shipped as frozen whole blood, as isolated PBMCs, or as DNA extracted from either sample type. The cysteine opens and the phenylalanine closes a CDR3 of 12 amino acids. Only CDR3 DNA is held: 36 bases, read in frame from base 1. The germline V gene provides CDR1 SGDLS and CDR2 YYNGEE. The junction carries 9 bases between V and J, which are trimmed by 6 bases and 6 bases respectively. The immunoSEQ Assay, a bias-controlled multiplex PCR, was used to amplify TCRbeta CDR3 regions from genomic DNA. As for how the authors treated the data: Within the assay, amplification of reference gene primers was used to estimate how many nucleated cells each sample contained. To quantify the absolute abundance of each unique TCRbeta CDR3 rearrangement, sequence reads were collapsed and filtered. For each sample, productive Simpson clonality was calculated as the square root of Simpson's diversity index over productive rearrangements. The immuneACCESS repertoire file appears here via TCRdb, limited to in-frame rearrangements. These files lack a portion of the clones; in checked studies, under half of the deficit traces to unresolved V genes, and the cause of the others is not known. The DNA gave D and trimming, while V, J and clone size come from that table. The sample profile shows 200,000 to 300,000 clones; 92% of them were found once. The leading ten clones occupy 0.83% of the sample.

As to this clone: It has no known antigen specificity. No qualities accompany the bases; no much larger clone lies one base away.

The sample taken for sequencing was peripheral blood. The chain is made from TRBV9 and TRBJ2-2, with a weak D call of TRBD1 (6 bases match). This clonotype originated in a young man with COVID-19, enrolled during active disease. The bases are TGTGCCAGCACCAGGGGATCCGGGGAGCTGTTTTTT. The encoded protein is CASTRGSGELFF.